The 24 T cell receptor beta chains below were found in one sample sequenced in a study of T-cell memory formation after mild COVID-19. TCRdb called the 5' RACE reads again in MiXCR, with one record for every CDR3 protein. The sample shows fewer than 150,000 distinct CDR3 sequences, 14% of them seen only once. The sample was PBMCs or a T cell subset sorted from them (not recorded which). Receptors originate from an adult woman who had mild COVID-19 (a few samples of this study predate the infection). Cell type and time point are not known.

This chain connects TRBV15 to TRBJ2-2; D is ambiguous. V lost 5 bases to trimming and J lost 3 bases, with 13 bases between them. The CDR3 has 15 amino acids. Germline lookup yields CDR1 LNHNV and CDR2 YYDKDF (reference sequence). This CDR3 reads CATSPDIFHTGELFF. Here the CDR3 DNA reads TGTGCCACCAGCCCCGACATCTTTCACACCGGGGAGCTGTTTTTT.

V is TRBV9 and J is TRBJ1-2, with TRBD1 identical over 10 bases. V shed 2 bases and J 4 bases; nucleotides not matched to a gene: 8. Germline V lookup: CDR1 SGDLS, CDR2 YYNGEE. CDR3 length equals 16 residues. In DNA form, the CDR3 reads TGTGCCAGCAGCGTTGGGACAGGGGCAACACTCTATGGCTACACCTTC. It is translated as CASSVGTGATLYGYTF.

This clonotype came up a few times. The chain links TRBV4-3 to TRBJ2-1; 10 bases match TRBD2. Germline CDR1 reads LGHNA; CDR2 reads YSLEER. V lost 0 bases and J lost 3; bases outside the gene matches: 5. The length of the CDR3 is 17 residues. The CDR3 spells CASSQDRLAGVYNEQFF. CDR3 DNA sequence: TGCGCCAGCAGCCAAGATCGCCTAGCGGGGGTCTACAATGAGCAGTTCTTC.

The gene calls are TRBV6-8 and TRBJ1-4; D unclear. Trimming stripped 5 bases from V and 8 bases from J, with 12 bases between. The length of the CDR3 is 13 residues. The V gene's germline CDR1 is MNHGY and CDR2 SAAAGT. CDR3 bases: TGTGCCAGCAGTGTTTTAGGCACCGAAAAACTGTTTTTT. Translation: CASSVLGTEKLFF.

CDR3 in amino acids: CASSSHTNGLGTFF. In nucleotides, the CDR3 is TGTGCCAGCAGCTCCCATACCAATGGTCTCGGTACTTTCTTT. The J gene is TRBJ1-1, the V gene TRBV5-5, with no clear D. Germline V gene data show CDR1 as SGHKS and CDR2 as YYEKEE (reference sequence). V shed 3 bases and J shed 12 bases, with 21 bases lying between them. The CDR3 contains 14 residues. Full variable domain (rest looked up from reference TRBV5-5 and TRBJ1-1): DAGVTQSPTHLIKTRGQQVTLRCSPISGHKSVSWYQQVLGQGPQFIFQYYEKEERGRGNFPDRFSARQFPNYSSELNVNALLLGDSALYLCASSSHTNGLGTFFGQGTRLTVV.

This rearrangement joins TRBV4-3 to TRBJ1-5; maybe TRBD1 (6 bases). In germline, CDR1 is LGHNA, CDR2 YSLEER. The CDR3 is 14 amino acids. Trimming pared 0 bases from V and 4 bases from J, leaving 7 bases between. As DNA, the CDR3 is TGCGCCAGCAGCCAAGACAGGGGTAATCAGCCCCAGCATTTT. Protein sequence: CASSQDRGNQPQHF.

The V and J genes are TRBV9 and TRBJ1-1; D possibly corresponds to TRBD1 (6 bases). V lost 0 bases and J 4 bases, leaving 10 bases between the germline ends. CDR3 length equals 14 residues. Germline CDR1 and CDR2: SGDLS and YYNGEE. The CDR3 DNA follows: TGTGCCAGCAGCGTAGTTAGGGGGGGCACTGAAGCTTTCTTT. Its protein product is CASSVVRGGTEAFF.

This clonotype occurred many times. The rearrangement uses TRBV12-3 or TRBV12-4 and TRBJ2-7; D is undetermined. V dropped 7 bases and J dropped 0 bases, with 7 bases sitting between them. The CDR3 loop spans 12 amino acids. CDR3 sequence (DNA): TGTGCCAGCACCCGGAACTCCTACGAGCAGTACTTC. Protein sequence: CASTRNSYEQYF.

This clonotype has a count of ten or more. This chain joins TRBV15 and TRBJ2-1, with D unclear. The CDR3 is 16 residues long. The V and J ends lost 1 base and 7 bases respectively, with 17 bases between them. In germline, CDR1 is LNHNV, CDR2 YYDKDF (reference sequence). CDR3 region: CATSRVADGPRNEQFF. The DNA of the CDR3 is TGTGCCACCAGCAGAGTCGCGGACGGTCCACGTAATGAGCAGTTCTTC.

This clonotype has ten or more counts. DNA for the CDR3: TGTGCCAGCAGTTTGTCATACGTAGCCAAAAACATTCAGTACTTC. Protein product: CASSLSYVAKNIQYF. V and J are TRBV12-3 or TRBV12-4 and TRBJ2-4; D not resolved. Deletions cut 3 bases from V and 0 bases from J, with 9 bases between. This CDR3 contains 15 residues.

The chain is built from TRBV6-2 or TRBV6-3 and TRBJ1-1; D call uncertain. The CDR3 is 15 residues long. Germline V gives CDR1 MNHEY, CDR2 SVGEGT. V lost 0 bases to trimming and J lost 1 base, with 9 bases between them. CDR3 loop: CASSYSIVGNTEAFF. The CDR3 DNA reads TGTGCCAGCAGTTACTCGATAGTGGGGAACACTGAAGCTTTCTTT.

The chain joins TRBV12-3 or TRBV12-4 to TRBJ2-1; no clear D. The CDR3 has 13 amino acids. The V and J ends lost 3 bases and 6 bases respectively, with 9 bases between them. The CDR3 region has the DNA TGTGCCAGCAGTTTTTCGCCCAGCAATGAGCAGTTCTTC. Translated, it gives CASSFSPSNEQFF.

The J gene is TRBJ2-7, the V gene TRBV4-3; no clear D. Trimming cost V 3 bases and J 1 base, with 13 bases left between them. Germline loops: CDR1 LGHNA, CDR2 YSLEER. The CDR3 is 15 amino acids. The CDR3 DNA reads TGCGCCAGCAGCCACGACCGGTCTGGATCCTACGAGCAGTACTTC. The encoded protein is CASSHDRSGSYEQYF.

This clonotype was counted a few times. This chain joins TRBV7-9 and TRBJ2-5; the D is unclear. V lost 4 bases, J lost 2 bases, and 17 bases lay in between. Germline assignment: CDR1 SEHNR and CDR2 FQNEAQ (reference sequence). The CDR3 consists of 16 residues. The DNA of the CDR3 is TGTGCCAGCAGCTCCACCCGAAGCCGGATTCAAGAGACCCAGTACTTC. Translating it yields CASSSTRSRIQETQYF.

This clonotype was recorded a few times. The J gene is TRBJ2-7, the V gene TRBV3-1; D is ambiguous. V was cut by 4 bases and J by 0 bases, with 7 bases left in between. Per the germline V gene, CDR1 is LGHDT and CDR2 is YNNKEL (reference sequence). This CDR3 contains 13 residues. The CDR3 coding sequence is TGTGCCAGCAGCCCCCTTAACTCCTACGAGCAGTACTTC. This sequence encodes CASSPLNSYEQYF.

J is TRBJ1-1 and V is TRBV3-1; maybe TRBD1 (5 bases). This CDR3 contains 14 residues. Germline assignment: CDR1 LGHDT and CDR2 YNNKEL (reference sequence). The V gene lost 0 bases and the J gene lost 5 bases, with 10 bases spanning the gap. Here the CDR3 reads CASSQEGRATEAFF. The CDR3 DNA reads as TGTGCCAGCAGCCAAGAGGGCAGGGCGACTGAAGCTTTCTTT.

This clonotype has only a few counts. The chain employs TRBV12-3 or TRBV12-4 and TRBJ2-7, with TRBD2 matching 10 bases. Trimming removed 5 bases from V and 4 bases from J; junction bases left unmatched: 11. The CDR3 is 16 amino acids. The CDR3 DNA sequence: TGTGCCAGCAGTCCCCGTGGGAGCGGGAGGGCTTACGAGCAGTACTTC. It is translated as CASSPRGSGRAYEQYF.

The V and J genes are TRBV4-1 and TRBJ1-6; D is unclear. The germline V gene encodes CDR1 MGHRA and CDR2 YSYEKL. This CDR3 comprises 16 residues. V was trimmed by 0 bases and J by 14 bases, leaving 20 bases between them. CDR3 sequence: CASSQDWQDLVGALHF. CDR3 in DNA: TGCGCCAGCAGCCAAGATTGGCAGGACCTGGTTGGGGCCCTCCACTTT.

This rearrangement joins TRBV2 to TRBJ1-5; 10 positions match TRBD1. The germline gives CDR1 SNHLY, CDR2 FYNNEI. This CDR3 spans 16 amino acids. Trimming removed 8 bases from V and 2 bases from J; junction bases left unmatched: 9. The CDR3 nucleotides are TGTGCCAGCGACAGGGGGCCGCTTCTCGGCAATCAGCCCCAGCATTTT. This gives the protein CASDRGPLLGNQPQHF.

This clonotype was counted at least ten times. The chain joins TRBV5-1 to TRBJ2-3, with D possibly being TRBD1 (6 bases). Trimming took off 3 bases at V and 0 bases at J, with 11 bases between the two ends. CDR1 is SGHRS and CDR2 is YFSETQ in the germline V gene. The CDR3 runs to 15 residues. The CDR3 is CASSSLQGSTDTQYF. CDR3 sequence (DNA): TGCGCCAGCAGCTCCCTACAGGGAAGCACAGATACGCAGTATTTT.

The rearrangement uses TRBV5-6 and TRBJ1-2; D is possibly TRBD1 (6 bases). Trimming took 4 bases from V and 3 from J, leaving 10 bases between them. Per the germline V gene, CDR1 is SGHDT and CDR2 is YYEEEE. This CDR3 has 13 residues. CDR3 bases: TGTGCCAGCAGCCCGGACAGCGACTATGGCTACACCTTC. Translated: CASSPDSDYGYTF. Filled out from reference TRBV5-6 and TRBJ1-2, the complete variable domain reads DAGVTQSPTHLIKTRGQQVTLRCSPKSGHDTVSWYQQALGQGPQFIFQYYEEEERQRGNFPDRFSGHQFPNYSSELNVNALLLGDSALYLCASSPDSDYGYTFGSGTRLTVV.

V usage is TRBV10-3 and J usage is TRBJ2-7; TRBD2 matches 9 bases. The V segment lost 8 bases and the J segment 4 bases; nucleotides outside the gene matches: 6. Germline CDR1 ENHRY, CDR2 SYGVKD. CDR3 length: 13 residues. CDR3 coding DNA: TGTGCCATCTTAGCGGGAGAGAGTTACGAGCAGTACTTC. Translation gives CAILAGESYEQYF.

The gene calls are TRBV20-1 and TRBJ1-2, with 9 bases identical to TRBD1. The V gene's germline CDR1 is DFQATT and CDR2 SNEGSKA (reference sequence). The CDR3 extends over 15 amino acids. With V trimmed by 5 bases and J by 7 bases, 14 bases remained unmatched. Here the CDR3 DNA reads TGCAGTGCTCTGAATCTTTTGGACAGGGGTTCTGGCTACACCTTC. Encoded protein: CSALNLLDRGSGYTF.

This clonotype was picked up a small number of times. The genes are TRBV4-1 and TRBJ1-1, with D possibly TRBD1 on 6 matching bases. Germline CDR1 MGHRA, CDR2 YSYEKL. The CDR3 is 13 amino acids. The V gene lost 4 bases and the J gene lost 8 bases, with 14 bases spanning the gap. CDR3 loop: CASSRGTPLEAFF. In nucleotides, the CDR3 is TGCGCCAGCAGCCGAGGGACACCCTTAGAAGCTTTCTTT.